This T cell receptor beta chain was profiled in a study of blood T cell repertoires in COVID-19. Study context: PBMCs, B-cell-depleted T cells, or T cells were the source of the cDNA or gDNA that made up the material.

In the authors' methods: Amplified reference gene primers provided the basis for estimating nucleated cell counts. The assay was immunoSEQ multiplex PCR, and TCRdb's table has in-frame clones only and misses some. V and J calls plus clone size are reproduced from that table; the DNA served to infer D and trimming. The table includes some 52,000 clones, 86% detected once. Trimming cost V 1 base and J 11 bases, with 14 bases left between them. CDR3 size: 13 residues. The clonotype originates from a human donor in a cohort sampled during active COVID-19. The specimen was peripheral blood. This chain links TRBV12-3 or TRBV12-4 with TRBJ1-2; TRBD1 is a possible D gene (5 bases). CDR3 DNA sequence: TGTGCCAGCAGTTTAGGACAGCCGGTTCGTTACACCTTC. It encodes CASSLGQPVRYTF.